This T cell receptor beta chain was sequenced in a study of shared clonotypes between healthy human individuals. On the study more broadly: The study used three CD4 naive, three CD4 memory, two CD8 naive and one CD8 memory plate per donor.

Some clones are missing from TCRdb's copy, which holds only in-frame ones; the method was immunoSEQ multiplex PCR. The table has hundreds of thousands of clones, about 97% seen once; the top ten hold 0.32%. The germline gives CDR1 MNHEY, CDR2 SMNVEV (reference sequence). Trimming took 5 bases from V and 10 from J, leaving 20 bases between them. This CDR3 spans 15 amino acids. Turning to this clone: What it binds is not known.

Nashville, Tennessee was home to all donors, each a Caucasian adult. With CCR7-negative CD45RA+ TemRA cells, CD45RO+ cells were combined in CD8 memory. Regarding the study as a whole: Among a handful of donors, roughly 5.4% of naive CD4 clonotypes were found in common.

The material sequenced was memory CD8+ T cells sorted from blood. Subset meaning: CD45RO+ cells pooled with CCR7-negative TemRA cells. The chain links TRBV27 to TRBJ1-4, with a weak D call TRBD1 (5 bases). This TCR was recovered from a man aged 25-45 years in good health. CDR3 region: CASSDDRVGGSKLFF. CDR3 coding DNA: TGTGCCAGCAGTGACGACCGGGTCGGGGGTTCAAAACTGTTTTTT.